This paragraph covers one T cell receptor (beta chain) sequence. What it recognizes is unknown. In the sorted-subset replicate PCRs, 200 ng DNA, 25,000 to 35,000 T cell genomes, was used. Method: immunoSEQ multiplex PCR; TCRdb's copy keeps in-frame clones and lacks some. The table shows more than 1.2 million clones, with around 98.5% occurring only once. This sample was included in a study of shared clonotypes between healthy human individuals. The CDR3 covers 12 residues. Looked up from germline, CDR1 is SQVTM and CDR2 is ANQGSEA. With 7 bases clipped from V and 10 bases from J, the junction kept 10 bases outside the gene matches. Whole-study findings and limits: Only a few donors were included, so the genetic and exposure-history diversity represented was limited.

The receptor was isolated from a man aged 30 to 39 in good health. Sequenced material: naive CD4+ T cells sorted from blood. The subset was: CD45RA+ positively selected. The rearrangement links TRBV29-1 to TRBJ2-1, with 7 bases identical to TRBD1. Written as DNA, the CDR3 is TGCAGCGCCAGAAGGGGGCAGCGGGAGCAGTTCTTC. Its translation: CSARRGQREQFF.